This TCR beta chain was recovered during a study of response to subunit inactivated influenza vaccine. Study-level results: With each seasonal influenza vaccination, the authors suggested, few new T cells are recruited.

With respect to this clonotype: Its antigen is as yet unknown.

Trimming stripped 6 bases from V and 5 bases from J, with 13 bases between. The CDR3 spans 12 residues. The V gene's germline CDR1 is DFQATT and CDR2 SNEGSKA (reference sequence). In TCRdb, the RT-PCR reads were re-called with MiXCR into one record per CDR3 protein. The sample gives roughly 500,000 distinct CDR3 sequences, more than 15% of which show up once; around 3% is in the top ten. The TCR comes from a man aged 45 to 75 who received an inactivated influenza vaccine. The chain recombines TRBV20-1 with TRBJ2-5; D assignment may be TRBD1 or TRBD2 (6 bases each). Sequencing was performed on CD4+ T cells sorted from PBMCs, taken about 23 months after vaccination. The CDR3 region is CSAPRGHETQYF. The CDR3 DNA reads as TGCAGTGCCCCCCGGGGGCACGAGACCCAGTACTTC.